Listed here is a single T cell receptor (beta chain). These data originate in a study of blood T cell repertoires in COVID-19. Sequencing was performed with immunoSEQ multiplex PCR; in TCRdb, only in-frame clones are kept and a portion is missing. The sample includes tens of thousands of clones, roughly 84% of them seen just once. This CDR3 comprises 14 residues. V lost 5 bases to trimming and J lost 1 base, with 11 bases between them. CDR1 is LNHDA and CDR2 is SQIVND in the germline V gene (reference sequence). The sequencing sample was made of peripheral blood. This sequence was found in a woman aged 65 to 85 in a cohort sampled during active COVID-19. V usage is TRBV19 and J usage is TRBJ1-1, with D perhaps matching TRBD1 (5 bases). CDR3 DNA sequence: TGTGCCAGTAGTCCGGGACTTTGGAACACTGAAGCTTTCTTT. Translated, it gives CASSPGLWNTEAFF.